One and the same sample provided the 27 T cell receptor beta chains below, sequenced in a study of cytomegalovirus exposure and HLA in healthy donors. Researchers ran the PCR with 60 Vbeta and 13 Jbeta primers. TCRdb's table, derived via immunoSEQ multiplex PCR, lists solely in-frame clones and lacks some. In total, the table holds around 70,000 clones. Material: PBMCs. Receptors were obtained from a boy younger than 18 in good health and CMV-seronegative.

V gene TRBV9 combines with J gene TRBJ2-3; unclear D gene. Trimming took 0 bases from V and 2 from J, leaving 10 bases between them. The CDR3 totals 15 residues. From germline, CDR1 is SGDLS and CDR2 YYNGEE. CDR3 bases: TGTGCCAGCAGCGTAGGTCCAACACCCACAGATACGCAGTATTTT. It is translated as CASSVGPTPTDTQYF.

The chain links TRBV7-9 to TRBJ2-7; the D is unclear. Looked up from germline, CDR1 is SEHNR and CDR2 is FQNEAQ (reference sequence). The CDR3 is 12 residues long. Trimming took 1 base from V and 4 from J, leaving 5 bases between them. The CDR3 spells CASSLVSYEQYF. The CDR3 nucleotides read TGTGCCAGCAGCTTAGTCAGTTACGAGCAGTACTTC.

The J gene is TRBJ2-2, the V gene TRBV7-9; the match to TRBD1 covers 10 bases. The CDR3 is made up of 15 amino acids. From germline, CDR1 is SEHNR and CDR2 FQNEAQ (reference sequence). V lost 8 bases and J lost 6; bases outside the gene matches: 9. The CDR3 loop is CASVGTGELAGELFF. The CDR3 region has the DNA TGTGCCAGCGTGGGGACAGGGGAGCTGGCCGGGGAGCTGTTTTTT.

The gene calls are TRBV11-2 and TRBJ1-1, with TRBD1 as a possible D gene (6 bases). Trimming took off 5 bases at V and 4 bases at J, with 20 bases between the two ends. Germline-derived CDR1 and CDR2 are SGHAT and FQNNGV. This CDR3 spans 16 amino acids. The CDR3 reads CASSEARWGLGTEAFF. DNA of the CDR3: TGTGCCAGCAGCGAAGCGCGTTGGGGGCTTGGCACTGAAGCTTTCTTT.

The chain is built from TRBV5-1 and TRBJ1-2; D unclear. This CDR3 region has 13 residues. Germline CDR1 is SGHRS and CDR2 is YFSETQ. V was cut by 4 bases and J by 6 bases, with 13 bases left in between. CDR3 sequence: CASSPQRGDGYTF. DNA of the CDR3: TGCGCCAGCAGCCCCCAACGGGGAGATGGCTACACCTTC.

The chain has TRBV7-2 and TRBJ2-7; 8 nucleotides align to TRBD1. Germline CDR1 reads SGHTA; CDR2 reads FQGNSA. This CDR3 has 14 residues. V lost 3 bases to trimming and J lost 1 base; unmatched junction nucleotides: 2. The CDR3 protein is CASSFDRGSYEQYF. The CDR3 DNA reads TGTGCCAGCAGCTTTGACAGGGGTTCCTACGAGCAGTACTTC.

The chain employs TRBV4-3 and TRBJ2-7; D not certain. This CDR3 contains 16 residues. Germline loops: CDR1 LGHNA, CDR2 YSLEER. Trimming took 0 bases from V and 4 from J, leaving 16 bases between them. The CDR3 loop reads CASSQDQASWAYEQYF. DNA for the CDR3: TGCGCCAGCAGCCAAGATCAGGCATCCTGGGCATACGAGCAGTACTTC.

The chain carries TRBV27 and TRBJ2-7, with D tentatively TRBD1 (5 bases). V was clipped by 6 bases and J by 3 bases, with 15 bases between them. Germline lookup yields CDR1 MNHEY and CDR2 SMNVEV (reference sequence). The CDR3 runs to 14 residues. The CDR3 loop is CASRHGALVYEQYF. The CDR3 DNA reads TGTGCCAGCAGGCATGGGGCCCTGGTCTACGAGCAGTACTTC.

This chain links TRBV6-1 with TRBJ1-6, with 7 bases that match TRBD1. Germline CDR1 MNHNS, CDR2 SASEGT. With V trimmed by 4 bases and J by 9 bases, 3 bases remained unmatched. CDR3 length: 13 amino acids. The CDR3 loop is CASSGDSPSPLHF. The DNA for the CDR3 is TGTGCCAGCAGTGGGGACAGTCCTTCACCCCTCCACTTT.

The chain carries TRBV7-8 and TRBJ1-1; D call uncertain. Looked up from germline, CDR1 is SGHVS and CDR2 is FQNEAQ. The CDR3 contains 13 residues. Trimming pared 8 bases from V and 5 bases from J, leaving 15 bases between. The DNA of the CDR3 is TGTGCCAGCTCCGGGGATCGATGGACTGAAGCTTTCTTT. Its translation is CASSGDRWTEAFF.

The CDR3 DNA follows: TGTGCCATCAGTGAGGACAGGGGAAATGGCTACACCTTC. Translating gives CAISEDRGNGYTF. The rearrangement joins TRBV10-3 to TRBJ1-2; TRBD1 matches at 8 bases. The CDR3 extends over 13 amino acids. The V gene end was trimmed by 2 bases and the J gene end by 6 bases; junction bases not matched to a gene: 2. Germline V gene sequence: CDR1 ENHRY, CDR2 SYGVKD.

The J gene is TRBJ2-3, the V gene TRBV5-4; 7 bases map to TRBD1. After removal of 2 bases from V and 1 base from J, the junction contained 1 base not matched to a gene. This CDR3 is 14 amino acids long. Germline V gives CDR1 SGHNT, CDR2 YYREEE (reference sequence). CDR3 loop: CASSFGTGTDTQYF. The CDR3 nucleotides are TGTGCCAGCAGCTTCGGGACAGGCACAGATACGCAGTATTTT. Using reference TRBV5-4 and TRBJ2-3 for the parts outside the CDR3, the full variable domain is ETGVTQSPTHLIKTRGQQVTLRCSSQSGHNTVSWYQQALGQGPQFIFQYYREEENGRGNFPPRFSGLQFPNYSSELNVNALELDDSALYLCASSFGTGTDTQYFGPGTRLTVL.

The chain links TRBV4-3 to TRBJ2-1; 12 positions agree with TRBD2. The CDR3 extends over 20 amino acids. Per the germline V gene, CDR1 is LGHNA and CDR2 is YSLEER. The J segment lost 6 bases and the V segment lost 3 bases, leaving 18 bases of the junction unmatched. CDR3 DNA sequence: TGCGCCAGCAGCCAGGTCCTAGCGGGAGGGCCTGAGAGGCGCCCCAATGAGCAGTTCTTC. Its protein is CASSQVLAGGPERRPNEQFF.

V is TRBV5-4 and J is TRBJ2-5; no definite D call. The J call is in doubt because the DNA end fits TRBJ2-7 better. CDR3 length: 15 residues. From germline, CDR1 is SGHNT and CDR2 YYREEE (reference sequence). CDR3 residues: CASSLEVVTTYEQYF. CDR3 bases: TGTGCCAGCAGCTTGGAGGTAGTGACAACCTACGAGCAGTACTTC.

The chain recombines TRBV2 with TRBJ1-2; no clear D. CDR1 and CDR2 (germline): SNHLY, FYNNEI. The CDR3 spans 15 residues. Trimming stripped 2 bases from V and 2 bases from J, with 12 bases between. CDR3 bases: TGTGCCAGCAGTGAATGGCAGCGACGAAACTATGGCTACACCTTC. Translation: CASSEWQRRNYGYTF.

The DNA for the CDR3 is TGTGCCAGCAGCCCAGTGGGACAGGCGTATGGCTACACCTTC. This gives the protein CASSPVGQAYGYTF. V and J are TRBV5-4 and TRBJ1-2; 8 nucleotides match TRBD1. The V and J ends lost 4 bases and 5 bases, in that order; junction bases with no gene match: 7. Germline values: CDR1 SGHNT, CDR2 YYREEE (reference sequence). The CDR3 length is 14 residues.

The chain is built from TRBV5-1 and TRBJ1-1, with a tentative D call TRBD1 (5 bases). Germline assignment: CDR1 SGHRS and CDR2 YFSETQ. Trimming cost V 4 bases and J 5 bases, with 15 bases left between them. The CDR3 is 14 residues long. The CDR3 nucleotides are TGCGCCAGCAGCCAGGATGGGGGGGGGACTGAAGCTTTCTTT. Translation: CASSQDGGGTEAFF.

The chain carries TRBV19 and TRBJ1-2; no clear D. Germline CDR1 reads LNHDA; CDR2 reads SQIVND (reference sequence). The V and J ends lost 7 bases and 7 bases respectively, with 16 bases between them. The CDR3 has 13 amino acids. CDR3 residues: CASNNGGLSGYTF. In DNA form, the CDR3 reads TGTGCCAGTAACAATGGAGGATTATCTGGCTACACCTTC.

The chain has TRBV19 and TRBJ2-5; 10 bases match TRBD2. CDR1 is LNHDA, CDR2 SQIVND, per germline (reference sequence). The V gene end was trimmed by 3 bases and the J gene end by 0 bases; junction bases not matched to a gene: 7. The CDR3 totals 17 residues. The CDR3 DNA sequence: TGTGCCAGTAGTATCGGGTCTAGCGGGGGAGACCAAGAGACCCAGTACTTC. This encodes CASSIGSSGGDQETQYF.

The CDR3 nucleotides read TGTGCCAGCAGCTGGGCTCAGGCTAGCAATCAGCCCCAGCATTTT. It encodes CASSWAQASNQPQHF. The rearrangement joins TRBV5-5 to TRBJ1-5; D remains unclear. The CDR3 is 15 amino acids. With 3 bases removed from V and 0 bases from J, the gap between germline ends came to 10 bases. Germline values: CDR1 SGHKS, CDR2 YYEKEE (reference sequence).

This chain joins TRBV25-1 and TRBJ1-4, with D possibly TRBD1 on 5 matching bases. This CDR3 region has 15 residues. Germline V CDR1 and CDR2: MGHDK, SYGVNS. Trimming shortened V by 6 bases and J by 7 bases, and 18 bases separated the two germline ends. CDR3 loop: CASSARQSRGEKLFF. CDR3 bases: TGTGCCAGCAGCGCGCGACAGTCTCGAGGTGAAAAACTGTTTTTT.

The chain carries TRBV30 and TRBJ1-2; a possible D gene is TRBD1 (5 bases). The CDR3 is made up of 12 amino acids. V lost 4 bases and J 3 bases, leaving 9 bases between the germline ends. Germline V gives CDR1 GTSNPN, CDR2 SVGIG (reference sequence). The CDR3 sequence: CAWTGSDYGYTF. Written as DNA, the CDR3 is TGTGCCTGGACAGGGTCGGACTATGGCTACACCTTC.

The chain links TRBV7-9 to TRBJ1-6, with 7 bases lining up with TRBD1. Germline CDR1 SEHNR, CDR2 FQNEAQ (reference sequence). Trimming removed 1 base from V and 8 bases from J; junction bases left unmatched: 8. This CDR3 spans 16 amino acids. For the CDR3, the DNA is TGTGCCAGCAGCTTAGGCGACAGGGCCTTGGATTCACCCCTCCACTTT. Translated, it gives CASSLGDRALDSPLHF.

The chain carries TRBV5-1 and TRBJ1-2; 7 nucleotides match TRBD1. CDR3 size: 13 residues. Germline lookup yields CDR1 SGHRS and CDR2 YFSETQ. V was pared by 4 bases and J by 3 bases, with 3 bases of the junction left unmatched. In nucleotides, the CDR3 is TGCGCCAGCAGCGCCGGGACAGACTATGGCTACACCTTC. As protein: CASSAGTDYGYTF.

The chain is built from TRBV5-4 and TRBJ2-3, with D perhaps TRBD2 (5 bases). The CDR3 consists of 14 residues. V shed 2 bases and J shed 1 base, with 8 bases lying between them. Germline CDR1 SGHNT, CDR2 YYREEE (reference sequence). CDR3 bases: TGTGCCAGCAGCTTATATAGCGGCACAGATACGCAGTATTTT. Its translation: CASSLYSGTDTQYF. Supplemented by reference TRBV5-4 and TRBJ2-3, the full variable domain reads ETGVTQSPTHLIKTRGQQVTLRCSSQSGHNTVSWYQQALGQGPQFIFQYYREEENGRGNFPPRFSGLQFPNYSSELNVNALELDDSALYLCASSLYSGTDTQYFGPGTRLTVL.

The CDR3: CASSPPRGRLDNEKLFF. DNA of the CDR3: TGTGCCAGCTCACCACCCAGGGGGCGATTGGATAATGAAAAACTGTTTTTT. The chain has TRBV18 and TRBJ1-4; 8 positions match TRBD1. The CDR3 length is 17 residues. The V gene end was trimmed by 0 bases and the J gene end by 4 bases; junction bases not matched to a gene: 7. Per germline, CDR1 KGHSH and CDR2 LQKENI.

This CDR3 is CASSLVLDQGQGYTF. The CDR3 DNA follows: TGTGCCAGCAGCTTAGTTTTGGATCAGGGGCAAGGCTACACCTTC. The rearrangement joins TRBV7-6 to TRBJ1-2, with D perhaps matching TRBD1 (6 bases). The germline CDR1 and CDR2 sequences are SGHVS and FNYEAQ. Trimming removed 1 base from V and 8 bases from J, with 17 bases in between. The CDR3 covers 15 residues.